This TCR beta chain was recorded in a study of type 1 regulatory T cells. Turning to the study itself: T-allo10 is a Tr1-enriched, alloantigen-specific CD4 T cell product made in vitro.

The CDR3 contains 17 residues. Germline CDR1 reads SGHTA; CDR2 reads FQGTGA. V dropped 1 base and J dropped 6; count of bases not matched to a gene: 10. MiXCR was run by TCRdb on the reads, yielding one entry per CDR3 protein. The data contain under 20,000 distinct CDR3 sequences, 10% to 13% of them seen just once; the ten biggest clones take up 2.8%. The sequence was collected from a human donor in good health. Sequencing was performed on CD4+ T cells, either the whole sample or a sorted fraction (not recorded which). V gene TRBV7-3 combines with J gene TRBJ2-1; 9 positions match TRBD2. This chain's CDR3 is CASSLKGPSGIINEQFF. The DNA of the CDR3 is TGTGCCAGCAGCTTAAAAGGCCCTAGCGGGATCATCAATGAGCAGTTCTTC.